Sequencing of this T cell receptor beta chain was carried out in a study of blood T cell dynamics during melanoma immunotherapy. The CDR3 spans 15 residues. Germline V gene data show CDR1 as SGHTA and CDR2 as FQGTGA. The V gene end was trimmed by 5 bases and the J gene end by 4 bases; junction bases not matched to a gene: 6. TCRdb's copy holds only in-frame clones and misses some; the assay was immunoSEQ multiplex PCR. Among thousands of clones listed, 87% were seen once. Indicated time point: pre-treatment baseline. Patients had no prior systemic cancer treatment, immunosuppressants or other active cancers.

The starting material was blood, obtained from a patient treated with checkpoint blockade. V usage is TRBV7-3 and J usage is TRBJ2-1; the match to TRBD2 covers 9 bases. The sequence derives from a human donor with melanoma. The CDR3 nucleotides are TGTGCCAGCAGCCCCACTAGCGGGCCTTACAATGAGCAGTTCTTC. It codes for CASSPTSGPYNEQFF.